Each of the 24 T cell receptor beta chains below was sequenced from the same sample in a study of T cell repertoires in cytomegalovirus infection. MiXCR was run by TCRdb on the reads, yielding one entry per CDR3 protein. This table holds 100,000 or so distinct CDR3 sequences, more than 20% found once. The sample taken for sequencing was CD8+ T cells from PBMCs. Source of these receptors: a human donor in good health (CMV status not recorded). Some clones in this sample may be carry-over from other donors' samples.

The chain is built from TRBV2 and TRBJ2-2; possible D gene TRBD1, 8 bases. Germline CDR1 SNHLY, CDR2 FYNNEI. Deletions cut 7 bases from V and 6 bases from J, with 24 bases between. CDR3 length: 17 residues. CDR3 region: CASTIDYNTGGAGELFF. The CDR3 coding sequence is TGTGCCAGCACCATCGATTATAACACAGGGGGGGCCGGGGAGCTGTTTTTT.

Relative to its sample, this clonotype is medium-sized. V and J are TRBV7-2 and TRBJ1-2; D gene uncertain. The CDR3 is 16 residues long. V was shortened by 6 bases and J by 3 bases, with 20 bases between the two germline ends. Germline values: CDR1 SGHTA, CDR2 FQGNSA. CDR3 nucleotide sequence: TGTGCCAGCAGAAGTCCCCTTGGGAGGGTAGACTATGGCTACACCTTC. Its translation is CASRSPLGRVDYGYTF.

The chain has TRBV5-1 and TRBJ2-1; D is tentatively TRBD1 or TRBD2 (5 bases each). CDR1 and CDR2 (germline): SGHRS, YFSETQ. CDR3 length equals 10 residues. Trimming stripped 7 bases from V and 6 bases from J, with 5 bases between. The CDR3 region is CASGGNEQFF. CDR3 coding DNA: TGCGCCAGCGGGGGCAATGAGCAGTTCTTC.

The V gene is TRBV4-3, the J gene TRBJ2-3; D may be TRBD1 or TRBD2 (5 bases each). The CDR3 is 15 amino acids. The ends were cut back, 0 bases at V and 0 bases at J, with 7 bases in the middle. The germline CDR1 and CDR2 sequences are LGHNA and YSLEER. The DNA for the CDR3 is TGCGCCAGCAGCCAAGATCGGGACAGCACAGATACGCAGTATTTT. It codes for CASSQDRDSTDTQYF.

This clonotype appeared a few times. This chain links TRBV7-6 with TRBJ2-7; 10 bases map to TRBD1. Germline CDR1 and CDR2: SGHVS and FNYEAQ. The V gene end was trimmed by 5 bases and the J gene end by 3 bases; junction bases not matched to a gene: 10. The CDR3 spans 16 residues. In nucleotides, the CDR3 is TGTGCCAGCAGCCCTATTCCGGGACAGGGGTTCTACGAGCAGTACTTC. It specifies CASSPIPGQGFYEQYF.

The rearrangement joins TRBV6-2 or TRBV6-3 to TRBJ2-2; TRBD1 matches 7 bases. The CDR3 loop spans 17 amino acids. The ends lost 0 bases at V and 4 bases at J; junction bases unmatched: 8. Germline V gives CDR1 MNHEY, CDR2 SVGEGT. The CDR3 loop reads CASSYSLDRDLTGELFF. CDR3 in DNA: TGTGCCAGCAGTTACTCCCTAGACAGGGATCTCACCGGGGAGCTGTTTTTT.

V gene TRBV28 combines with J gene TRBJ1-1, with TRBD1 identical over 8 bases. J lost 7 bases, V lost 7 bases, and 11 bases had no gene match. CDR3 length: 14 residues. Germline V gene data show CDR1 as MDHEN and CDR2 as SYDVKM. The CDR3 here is CASIIDRGRNEAFF. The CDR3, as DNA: TGTGCCAGCATCATAGACAGGGGAAGGAATGAAGCTTTCTTT.

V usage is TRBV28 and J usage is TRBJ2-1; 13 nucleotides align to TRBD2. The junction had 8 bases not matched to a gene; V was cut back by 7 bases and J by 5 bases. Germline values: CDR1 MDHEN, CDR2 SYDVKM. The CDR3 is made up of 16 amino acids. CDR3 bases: TGTGCCAGCACCGTCGGACTAGCGGGGGAAAACAATGAGCAGTTCTTC. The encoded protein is CASTVGLAGENNEQFF.

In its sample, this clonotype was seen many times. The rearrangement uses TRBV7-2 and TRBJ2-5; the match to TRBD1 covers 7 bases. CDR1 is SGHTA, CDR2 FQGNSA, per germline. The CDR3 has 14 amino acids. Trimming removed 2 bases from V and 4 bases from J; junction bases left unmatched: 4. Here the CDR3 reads CASSLSRQGETQYF. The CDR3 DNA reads TGTGCCAGCAGCTTAAGTCGACAGGGAGAGACCCAGTACTTC.

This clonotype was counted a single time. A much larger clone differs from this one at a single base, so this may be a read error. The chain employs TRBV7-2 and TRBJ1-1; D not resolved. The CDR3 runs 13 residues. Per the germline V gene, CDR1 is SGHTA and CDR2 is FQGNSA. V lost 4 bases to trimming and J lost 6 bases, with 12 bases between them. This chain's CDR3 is CASSSNVVAEAFF. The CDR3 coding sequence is TGTGCCAGCAGCTCCAATGTTGTCGCTGAAGCTTTCTTT.

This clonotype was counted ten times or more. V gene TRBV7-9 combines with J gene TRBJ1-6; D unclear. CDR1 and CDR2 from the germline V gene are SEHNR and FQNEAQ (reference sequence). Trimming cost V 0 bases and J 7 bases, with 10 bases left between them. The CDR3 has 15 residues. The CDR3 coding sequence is TGTGCCAGCAGCTTAGCAACGACGGAGAATTCACCCCTCCACTTT. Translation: CASSLATTENSPLHF.

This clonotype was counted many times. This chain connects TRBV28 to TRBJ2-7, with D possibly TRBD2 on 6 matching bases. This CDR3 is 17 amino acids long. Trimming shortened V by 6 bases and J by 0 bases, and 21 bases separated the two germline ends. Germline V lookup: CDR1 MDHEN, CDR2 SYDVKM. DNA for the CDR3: TGTGCCAGCAGCCGCCGACTTCGGGGGAGCCGCTCCTACGAGCAGTACTTC. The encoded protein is CASSRRLRGSRSYEQYF.

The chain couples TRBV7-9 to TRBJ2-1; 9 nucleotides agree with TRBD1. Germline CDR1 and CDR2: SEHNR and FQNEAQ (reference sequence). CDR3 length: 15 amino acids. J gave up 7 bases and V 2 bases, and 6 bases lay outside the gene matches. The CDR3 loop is CASSLIQGAQNEQFF. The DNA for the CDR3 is TGTGCCAGCAGCTTAATACAGGGGGCGCAAAATGAGCAGTTCTTC.

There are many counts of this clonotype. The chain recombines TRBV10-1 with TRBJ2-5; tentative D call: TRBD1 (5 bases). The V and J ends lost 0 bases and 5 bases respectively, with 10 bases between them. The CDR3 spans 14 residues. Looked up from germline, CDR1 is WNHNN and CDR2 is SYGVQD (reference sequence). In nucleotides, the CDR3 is TGCGCCAGCAGTGAGTCAGGGGCAGTTGAGACCCAGTACTTC. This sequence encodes CASSESGAVETQYF.

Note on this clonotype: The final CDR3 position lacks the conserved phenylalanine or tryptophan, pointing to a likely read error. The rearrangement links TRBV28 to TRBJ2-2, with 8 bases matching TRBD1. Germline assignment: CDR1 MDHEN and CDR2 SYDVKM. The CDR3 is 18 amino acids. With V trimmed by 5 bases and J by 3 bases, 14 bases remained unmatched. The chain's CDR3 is CASSGVRGRGVDTGELFS. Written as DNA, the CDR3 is TGTGCCAGCAGTGGTGTCAGGGGGCGAGGAGTGGACACCGGGGAGCTGTTTTCT.

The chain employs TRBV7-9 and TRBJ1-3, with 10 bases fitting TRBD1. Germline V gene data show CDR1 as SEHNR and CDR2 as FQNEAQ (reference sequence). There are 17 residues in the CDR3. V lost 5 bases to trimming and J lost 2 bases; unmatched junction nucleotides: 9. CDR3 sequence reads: CASSPRAGTGAGNTIYF. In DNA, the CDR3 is TGTGCCAGCAGCCCGCGGGCCGGGACAGGGGCTGGAAACACCATATATTTT. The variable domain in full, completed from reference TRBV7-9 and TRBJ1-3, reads DTGVSQNPRHKITKRGQNVTFRCDPISEHNRLYWYRQTLGQGPEFLTYFQNEAQLEKSRLLSDRFSAERPKGSFSTLEIQRTEQGDSAMYLCASSPRAGTGAGNTIYFGEGSWLTVV.

The CDR3 protein is CASSPRQGGAGELFF. The DNA for the CDR3 is TGTGCCAGCAGCCCTAGACAGGGAGGGGCCGGGGAGCTGTTTTTT. This chain uses TRBV7-6 with TRBJ2-2; the D call may be TRBD1 or TRBD2 (7 bases each). V was cut by 5 bases and J by 6 bases, with 16 bases left in between. In germline, CDR1 is SGHVS, CDR2 FNYEAQ. This CDR3 comprises 15 residues.

This CDR3 reads CASSSQGLNYGYTF. DNA of the CDR3: TGTGCCAGCAGTTCACAGGGTCTCAACTATGGCTACACCTTC. V gene TRBV27 combines with J gene TRBJ1-2; D perhaps matches TRBD1 (6 bases). From germline, CDR1 is MNHEY and CDR2 SMNVEV (reference sequence). The CDR3 spans 14 residues. Trimming took 4 bases from V and 2 from J, leaving 11 bases between them.

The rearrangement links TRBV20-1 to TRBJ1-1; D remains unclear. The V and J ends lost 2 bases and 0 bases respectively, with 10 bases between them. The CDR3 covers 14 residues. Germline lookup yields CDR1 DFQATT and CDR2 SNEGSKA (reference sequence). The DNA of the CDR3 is TGCAGTGCTAGAAGGGAAGTCATGAACACTGAAGCTTTCTTT. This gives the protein CSARREVMNTEAFF.

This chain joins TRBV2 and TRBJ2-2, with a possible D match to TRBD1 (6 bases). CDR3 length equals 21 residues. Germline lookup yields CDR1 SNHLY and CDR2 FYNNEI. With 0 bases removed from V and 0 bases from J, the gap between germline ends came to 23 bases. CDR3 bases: TGTGCCAGCAGTGAAGCGCCGTGGCAGGGGAACCAGACACCGAACACCGGGGAGCTGTTTTTT. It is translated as CASSEAPWQGNQTPNTGELFF.

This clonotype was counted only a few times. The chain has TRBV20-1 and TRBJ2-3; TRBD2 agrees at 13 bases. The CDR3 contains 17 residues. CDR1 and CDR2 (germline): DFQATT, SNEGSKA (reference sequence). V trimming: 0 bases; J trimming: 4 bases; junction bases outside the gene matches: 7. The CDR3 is CSARDPEGLAGSDTQYF. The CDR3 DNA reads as TGCAGTGCTAGAGATCCCGAGGGACTAGCGGGGTCAGATACGCAGTATTTT.

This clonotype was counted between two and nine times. The CDR3 region is CASSLAGGGLTYEQYF. CDR3 DNA sequence: TGTGCCAGCAGCTTAGCGGGAGGGGGACTCACCTACGAGCAGTACTTC. The chain joins TRBV7-6 to TRBJ2-7, with D possibly being TRBD2 (7 bases). Germline V gene lookup returns CDR1 SGHVS and CDR2 FNYEAQ. Trimming left V 0 bases short and J 2 bases short, with 14 bases between. The CDR3 is 16 residues long. Based on the CDR3 plus reference TRBV7-6 and TRBJ2-7, the full variable domain is GAGVSQSPRYKVTKRGQDVALRCDPISGHVSLYWYRQALGQGPEFLTYFNYEAQQDKSGLPNDRFSAERPEGSISTLTIQRTEQRDSAMYRCASSLAGGGLTYEQYFGPGTRLTVT.

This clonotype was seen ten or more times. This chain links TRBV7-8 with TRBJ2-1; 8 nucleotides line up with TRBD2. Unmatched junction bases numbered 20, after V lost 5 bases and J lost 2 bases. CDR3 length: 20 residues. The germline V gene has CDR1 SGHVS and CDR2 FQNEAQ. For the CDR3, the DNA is TGTGCCAGCAGCACACCCGCCGAGTTAGCGGGGAGTGGCACCTACAATGAGCAGTTCTTC. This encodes CASSTPAELAGSGTYNEQFF.

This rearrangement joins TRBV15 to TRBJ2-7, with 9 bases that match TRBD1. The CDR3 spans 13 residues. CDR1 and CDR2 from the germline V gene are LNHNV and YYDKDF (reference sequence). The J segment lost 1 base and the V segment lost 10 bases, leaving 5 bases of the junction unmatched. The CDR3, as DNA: TGTGCCAGCAGGACAGGGGCTTCCTACGAGCAGTACTTC. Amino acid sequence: CASRTGASYEQYF.